The present TCR beta chain was sequenced within a study of cytomegalovirus exposure and HLA in healthy donors. The PCR used 60 Vbeta and 13 Jbeta primers. Sequencing was performed with immunoSEQ multiplex PCR; in TCRdb, only in-frame clones are kept and a portion is missing. The table records 150,000 or so clones, nearly 80% of them present only once. The CDR3 has 15 residues. Trimming stripped 7 bases from V and 3 bases from J, with 16 bases between. Per the germline V gene, CDR1 is SGDLS and CDR2 is YYNGEE. The sample holds one count of this clone. This TCR came from a woman aged 40 to 55 in good health and CMV-seronegative. The material sequenced was PBMCs. The V gene is TRBV9, the J gene TRBJ1-4; D is unclear. The CDR3 DNA is TGTGCCAGCCAGCGAGGGTTGGTGCCTAATGAAAAACTGTTTTTT. It is translated as CASQRGLVPNEKLFF.